This TCR beta chain originates from a study of response to subunit inactivated influenza vaccine. Using its own MiXCR run on the RT-PCR reads, TCRdb lists one record per CDR3 protein. The sample contains roughly 780,000 distinct CDR3 sequences, under 20% of which appear only once. Study conclusions and caveats: There was a suggestion from the authors that each seasonal influenza vaccination recruits few new T cells.

This clonotype was seen at least ten times. Its target is not known. The CDR3 runs 12 residues. The ends were cut back, 2 bases at V and 9 bases at J, with 5 bases in the middle. Germline V CDR1 and CDR2: SGHTA, FQGNSA. The sample was PBMCs from blood, taken around 5 days after vaccination. V is TRBV7-2 and J is TRBJ1-6; D uncertain. The source of this sequence is a man in his forties or fifties who received an inactivated influenza vaccine. This CDR3 is CASSLRVSPLHF. CDR3 sequence (DNA): TGTGCCAGCAGCTTACGTGTTTCACCCCTCCACTTT.